These 18 T cell receptor beta chains were all obtained from the same sample, sequenced in a study of glioma-infiltrating T cells after dendritic cell vaccination. Sequencing was performed with immunoSEQ multiplex PCR; in TCRdb, only in-frame clones are kept and a portion is missing. The repertoire holds under 30,000 clones, with roughly 86% as singletons. Time point denoted: after dendritic cell vaccination, including at tumor progression/relapse. The source material was blood, sampled after dendritic cell vaccination. The source of these receptors is a human donor with glioblastoma.

The chain joins TRBV5-6 to TRBJ1-5, with D unclear. From germline, CDR1 is SGHDT and CDR2 YYEEEE. V dropped 4 bases and J dropped 0 bases, with 8 bases sitting between them. The CDR3 consists of 14 residues. CDR3 residues: CASSHYNSNQPQHF. The CDR3 bases are TGTGCCAGCAGCCACTACAATAGCAATCAGCCCCAGCATTTT.

V usage is TRBV18 and J usage is TRBJ2-3; the D gene is possibly TRBD2 (5 bases). This CDR3 contains 14 residues. Germline values: CDR1 KGHSH, CDR2 LQKENI. V dropped 6 bases and J dropped 5 bases, with 15 bases sitting between them. The CDR3, as DNA: TGTGCCAGCTCTTCCAGCCCCGGGATAGATACGCAGTATTTT. Translating it yields CASSSSPGIDTQYF.

The chain has TRBV6-5 and TRBJ2-2; weak D call: TRBD1 (6 bases). The CDR3 runs 15 residues. The germline V gene has CDR1 MNHEY and CDR2 SVGAGI. Trimming pared 5 bases from V and 0 bases from J, leaving 10 bases between. The CDR3 DNA is TGTGCCAGCAGTCTCAGGGGCGCGAACACCGGGGAGCTGTTTTTT. As protein: CASSLRGANTGELFF.

The chain combines TRBV19 with TRBJ2-5; TRBD2 matches at 12 bases. V lost 3 bases and J lost 5; bases outside the gene matches: 7. CDR1 and CDR2 (germline): LNHDA, SQIVND (reference sequence). The CDR3 covers 16 residues. CDR3 sequence: CASSIAGLAGSETQYF. For the CDR3, the DNA is TGTGCCAGTAGTATCGCAGGACTAGCGGGGTCGGAGACCCAGTACTTC.

The chain employs TRBV28 and TRBJ2-5, with 8 positions matching TRBD1. V was clipped by 1 base and J by 2 bases; unmatched bases: 21. Germline V gene data show CDR1 as MDHEN and CDR2 as SYDVKM. The CDR3 has 21 amino acids. CDR3 nucleotides: TGTGCCAGCAGTTTATCTGGAATGGGGGGTAAAGGACAGGGTCTACAAGAGACCCAGTACTTC. This sequence encodes CASSLSGMGGKGQGLQETQYF.

The V and J genes are TRBV7-9 and TRBJ2-1; 12 bases are shared with TRBD2. V shed 2 bases, J shed 9 bases, and the junction held 5 bases outside the gene matches. Germline lookup yields CDR1 SEHNR and CDR2 FQNEAQ (reference sequence). The CDR3 runs 15 residues. The CDR3 DNA follows: TGTGCCAGCAGCTTAAGACTAGCGGGGGCAGGTGAGCAGTTCTTC. Its protein product is CASSLRLAGAGEQFF. The variable domain in full, with the rest retrieved from reference TRBV7-9 and TRBJ2-1, is DTGVSQNPRHKITKRGQNVTFRCDPISEHNRLYWYRQTLGQGPEFLTYFQNEAQLEKSRLLSDRFSAERPKGSFSTLEIQRTEQGDSAMYLCASSLRLAGAGEQFFGPGTRLTVL.

This clone was observed once. This chain connects TRBV6-6 to TRBJ2-7; the D gene is possibly TRBD1 (6 bases). Germline loops: CDR1 MNHNY, CDR2 SVGAGI (reference sequence). This CDR3 spans 15 amino acids. Trimming took 2 bases from V and 1 from J, leaving 12 bases between them. This CDR3 reads CASSYPGTRSYEQYF. Written as DNA, the CDR3 is TGTGCCAGCAGTTACCCCGGGACAAGATCCTACGAGCAGTACTTC.

The rearrangement joins TRBV7-9 to TRBJ1-2; a weak D match, TRBD1 (5 bases). This CDR3 contains 12 residues. V lost 4 bases, J lost 7 bases, and 10 bases lay in between. The germline CDR1 and CDR2 sequences are SEHNR and FQNEAQ (reference sequence). CDR3 amino acids: CASSYSRVGYTF. CDR3 DNA: TGTGCCAGCAGCTACAGCAGGGTTGGCTACACCTTC.

This clone was observed once. V and J are TRBV5-8 and TRBJ2-2, with D possibly TRBD1 on 8 matching bases. This CDR3 contains 15 residues. Germline V gives CDR1 SGHTS, CDR2 YDEGEE. Trimming removed 4 bases from V and 4 bases from J, with 14 bases in between. The chain's CDR3 is CASSRGDRFTGELFF. The CDR3 nucleotides read TGTGCCAGCAGCCGGGGGGACAGGTTCACCGGGGAGCTGTTTTTT.

This sequence joins TRBV7-8 and TRBJ2-7; possibly TRBD2 for D (7 bases). Trimming shortened V by 6 bases and J by 3 bases, and 15 bases separated the two germline ends. This CDR3 comprises 14 residues. Germline CDR1 is SGHVS and CDR2 is FQNEAQ. The CDR3 DNA reads as TGTGCCAGCAGTGGGGCGGGGGCACTCTACGAGCAGTACTTC. Residues: CASSGAGALYEQYF.

The chain carries TRBV5-1 and TRBJ1-2; D gene ambiguous. In germline, CDR1 is SGHRS, CDR2 YFSETQ. This CDR3 has 14 residues. With 2 bases removed from V and 3 bases from J, the gap between germline ends came to 11 bases. The CDR3 DNA follows: TGCGCCAGCAGCTTACTAACAGCGGACTATGGCTACACCTTC. Its protein product is CASSLLTADYGYTF.

This chain uses TRBV6-1 with TRBJ1-1; 9 nucleotides align to TRBD1. Germline loops: CDR1 MNHNS, CDR2 SASEGT. This CDR3 has 16 amino acids. The trim removed 1 base at V and 1 base at J, leaving 4 bases unmatched. This CDR3 reads CASSEEPGQGNTEAFF. The CDR3 DNA reads as TGTGCCAGCAGTGAAGAACCGGGACAGGGGAACACTGAAGCTTTCTTT.

This clone showed up just a few times. The chain has TRBV10-2 and TRBJ2-3; 8 positions match TRBD1. The trim removed 4 bases at V and 7 bases at J, leaving 10 bases unmatched. The CDR3 consists of 15 residues. Germline assignment: CDR1 WSHSY and CDR2 SAAADI. The CDR3 DNA reads TGCGCCAGCAGTGTTGGACAGGGCCGCGGTTATACGCAGTATTTT. Its protein is CASSVGQGRGYTQYF.

The chain couples TRBV6-5 to TRBJ2-2, with a tentative D call TRBD2 (6 bases). This CDR3 comprises 16 residues. CDR1 and CDR2 (germline): MNHEY, SVGAGI. Trimming shortened V by 2 bases and J by 4 bases, and 14 bases separated the two germline ends. The CDR3 sequence is CASSYGGLLGTGELFF. The CDR3 DNA sequence: TGTGCCAGCAGTTACGGGGGACTCCTCGGCACCGGGGAGCTGTTTTTT.

The chain's CDR3 is CASSLVGQGSYNEQFF. As DNA, the CDR3 is TGCGCCAGCAGCTTGGTAGGACAGGGCTCCTACAATGAGCAGTTCTTC. The chain links TRBV5-1 to TRBJ2-1; 8 positions agree with TRBD1. Germline CDR1 and CDR2: SGHRS and YFSETQ. CDR3 length: 16 residues. The junction had 2 bases not matched to a gene; V was cut back by 0 bases and J by 0 bases.

The V and J genes are TRBV7-8 and TRBJ2-7; tentatively, D is TRBD1 (6 bases). Germline CDR1 reads SGHVS; CDR2 reads FQNEAQ. Trimming left V 5 bases short and J 3 bases short, with 14 bases between. The CDR3 is 14 amino acids. CDR3 sequence (DNA): TGTGCCAGCAGCCAGGGCAGGGGTAACTACGAGCAGTACTTC. It yields the protein CASSQGRGNYEQYF.

This clone was found a few times. At one end, the junction sequence differs from germline, possibly due to a read error. Other DNA variants within this sample encode the same CDR3. The chain recombines TRBV6-5 with TRBJ1-6; D remains unclear. Germline V gene lookup returns CDR1 MNHEY and CDR2 SVGAGI. The CDR3 has 14 amino acids. CDR3 nucleotides: TGTGCCAGCAGCGCGGGGAGTAATAATTCCCCCCTCCACTTT. Its protein product is CASSAGSNNSPLHF.

This clone has a single count. This chain uses TRBV30 with TRBJ1-4; 8 bases are a match to TRBD1. Per germline, CDR1 GTSNPN and CDR2 SVGIG (reference sequence). Trimming removed 3 bases from V and 5 bases from J; junction bases left unmatched: 2. The CDR3 covers 13 residues. The CDR3 bases are TGTGCCTGGAGATGGACAGGGAATGAAAAACTGTTTTTT. It encodes CAWRWTGNEKLFF. Full variable domain (missing parts from reference TRBV30 and TRBJ1-4): SQTIHQWPATLVQPVGSPLSLECTVEGTSNPNLYWYRQAAGRGLQLLFYSVGIGQISSEVPQNLSASRPQDRQFILSSKKLLLSDSGFYLCAWRWTGNEKLFFGSGTQLSVL.